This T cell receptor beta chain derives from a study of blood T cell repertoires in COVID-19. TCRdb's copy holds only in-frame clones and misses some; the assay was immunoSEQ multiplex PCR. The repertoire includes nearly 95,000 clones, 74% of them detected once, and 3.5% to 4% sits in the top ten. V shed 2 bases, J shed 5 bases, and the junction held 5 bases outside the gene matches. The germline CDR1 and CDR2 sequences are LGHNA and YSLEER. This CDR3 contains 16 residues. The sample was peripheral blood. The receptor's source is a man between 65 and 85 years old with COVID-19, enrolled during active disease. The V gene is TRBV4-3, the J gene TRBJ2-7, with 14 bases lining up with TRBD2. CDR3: CASSQLGTSGSHEQYF. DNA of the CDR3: TGCGCCAGCAGCCAACTTGGGACTAGCGGGAGTCACGAGCAGTACTTC.